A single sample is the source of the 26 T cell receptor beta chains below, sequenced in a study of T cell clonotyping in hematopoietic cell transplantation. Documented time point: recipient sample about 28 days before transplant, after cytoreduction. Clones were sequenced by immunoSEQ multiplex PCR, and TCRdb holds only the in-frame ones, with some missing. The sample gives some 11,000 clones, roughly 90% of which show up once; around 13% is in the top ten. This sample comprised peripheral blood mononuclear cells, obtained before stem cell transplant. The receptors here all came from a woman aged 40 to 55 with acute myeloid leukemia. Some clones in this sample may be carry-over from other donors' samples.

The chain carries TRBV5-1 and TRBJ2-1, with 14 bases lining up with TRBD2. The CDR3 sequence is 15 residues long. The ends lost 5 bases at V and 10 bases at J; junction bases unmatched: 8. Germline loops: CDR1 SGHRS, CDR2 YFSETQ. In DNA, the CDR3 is TGCGCCAGCAGTTCTGAGGGACTAGCGGGAGTAGAGCAGTTCTTC. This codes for CASSSEGLAGVEQFF. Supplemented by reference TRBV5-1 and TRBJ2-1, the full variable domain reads KAGVTQTPRYLIKTRGQQVTLSCSPISGHRSVSWYQQTPGQGLQFLFEYFSETQRNKGNFPGRFSGRQFSNSRSEMNVSTLELGDSALYLCASSSEGLAGVEQFFGPGTRLTVL.

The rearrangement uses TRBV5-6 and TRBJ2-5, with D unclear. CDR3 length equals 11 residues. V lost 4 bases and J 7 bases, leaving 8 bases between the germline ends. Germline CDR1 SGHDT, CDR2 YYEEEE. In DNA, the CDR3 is TGTGCCAGCAGCCAGGTCGGGACCCAGTACTTC. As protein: CASSQVGTQYF.

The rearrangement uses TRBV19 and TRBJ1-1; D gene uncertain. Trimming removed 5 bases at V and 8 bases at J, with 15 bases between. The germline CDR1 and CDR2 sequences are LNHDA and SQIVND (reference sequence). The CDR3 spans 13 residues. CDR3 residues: CASSLAEGREAFF. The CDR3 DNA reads TGTGCCAGTAGTCTTGCTGAAGGGAGAGAAGCTTTCTTT.

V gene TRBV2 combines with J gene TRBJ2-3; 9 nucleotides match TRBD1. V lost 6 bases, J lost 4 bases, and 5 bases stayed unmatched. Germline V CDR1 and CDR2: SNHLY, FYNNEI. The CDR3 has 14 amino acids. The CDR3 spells CASRAGQGPDTQYF. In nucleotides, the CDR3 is TGTGCCAGCAGGGCGGGACAGGGCCCAGATACGCAGTATTTT.

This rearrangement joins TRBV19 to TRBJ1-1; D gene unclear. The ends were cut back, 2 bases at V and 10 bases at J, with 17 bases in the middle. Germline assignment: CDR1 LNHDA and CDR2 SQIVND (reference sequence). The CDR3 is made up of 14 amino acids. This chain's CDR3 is CASSIREGPAGAFF. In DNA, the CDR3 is TGTGCCAGTAGTATACGCGAGGGCCCCGCGGGAGCTTTCTTT.

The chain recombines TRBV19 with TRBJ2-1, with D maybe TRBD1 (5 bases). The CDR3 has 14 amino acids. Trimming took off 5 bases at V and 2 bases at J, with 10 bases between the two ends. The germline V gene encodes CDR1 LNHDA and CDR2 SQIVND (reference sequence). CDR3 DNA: TGTGCCAGTAGTTTGACAGATACCTACAATGAGCAGTTCTTC. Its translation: CASSLTDTYNEQFF.

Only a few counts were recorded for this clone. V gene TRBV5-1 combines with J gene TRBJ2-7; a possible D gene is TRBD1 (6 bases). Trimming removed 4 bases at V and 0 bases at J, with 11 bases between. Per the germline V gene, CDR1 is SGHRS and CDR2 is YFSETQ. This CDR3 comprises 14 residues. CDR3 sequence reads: CASSTSGASYEQYF. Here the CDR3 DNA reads TGCGCCAGCAGCACCTCAGGGGCCTCCTACGAGCAGTACTTC.

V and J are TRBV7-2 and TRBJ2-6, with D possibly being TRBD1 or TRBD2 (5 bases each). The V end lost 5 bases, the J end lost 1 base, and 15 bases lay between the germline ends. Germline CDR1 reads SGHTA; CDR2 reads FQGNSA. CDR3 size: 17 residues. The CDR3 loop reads CASSPRLGDSGANVLTF. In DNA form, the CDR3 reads TGTGCCAGCAGCCCACGGCTGGGGGATTCTGGGGCCAACGTCCTGACTTTC.

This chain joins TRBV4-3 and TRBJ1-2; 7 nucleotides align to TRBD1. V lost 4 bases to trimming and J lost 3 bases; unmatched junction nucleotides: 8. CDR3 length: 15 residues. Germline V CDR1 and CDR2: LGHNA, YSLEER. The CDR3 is CASSLRTGEDYGYTF. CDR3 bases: TGCGCCAGCAGCCTCCGAACAGGGGAGGACTATGGCTACACCTTC.

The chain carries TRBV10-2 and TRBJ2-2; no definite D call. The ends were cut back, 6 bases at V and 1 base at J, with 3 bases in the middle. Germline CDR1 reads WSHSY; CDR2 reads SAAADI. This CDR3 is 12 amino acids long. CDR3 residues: CASRKNTGELFF. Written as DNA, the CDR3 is TGCGCCAGCAGGAAGAACACCGGGGAGCTGTTTTTT.

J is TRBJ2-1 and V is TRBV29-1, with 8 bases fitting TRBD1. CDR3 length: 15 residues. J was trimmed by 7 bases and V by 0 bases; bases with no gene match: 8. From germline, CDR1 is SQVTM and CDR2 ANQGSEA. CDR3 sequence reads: CSVEDADRVGNEQFF. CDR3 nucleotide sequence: TGCAGCGTTGAAGACGCGGACAGGGTAGGGAATGAGCAGTTCTTC.

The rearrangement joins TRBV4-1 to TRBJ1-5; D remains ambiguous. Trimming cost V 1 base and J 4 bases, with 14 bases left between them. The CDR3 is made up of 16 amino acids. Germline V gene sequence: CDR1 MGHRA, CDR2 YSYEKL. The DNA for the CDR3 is TGCGCCAGCAGCCAAGGTCTATTCGCGGGAAATCAGCCCCAGCATTTT. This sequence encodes CASSQGLFAGNQPQHF.

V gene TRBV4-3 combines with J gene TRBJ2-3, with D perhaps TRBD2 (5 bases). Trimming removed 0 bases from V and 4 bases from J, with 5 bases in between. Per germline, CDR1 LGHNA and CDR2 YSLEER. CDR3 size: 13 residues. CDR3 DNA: TGCGCCAGCAGCCAAGAGGAGGCAGATACGCAGTATTTT. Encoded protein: CASSQEEADTQYF.

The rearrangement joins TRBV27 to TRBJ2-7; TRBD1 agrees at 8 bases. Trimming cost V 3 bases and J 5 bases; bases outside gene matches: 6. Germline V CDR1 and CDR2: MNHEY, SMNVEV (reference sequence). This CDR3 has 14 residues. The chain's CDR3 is CASSFGQGLNEQYF. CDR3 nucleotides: TGTGCCAGCAGTTTTGGACAGGGCTTAAACGAGCAGTACTTC.

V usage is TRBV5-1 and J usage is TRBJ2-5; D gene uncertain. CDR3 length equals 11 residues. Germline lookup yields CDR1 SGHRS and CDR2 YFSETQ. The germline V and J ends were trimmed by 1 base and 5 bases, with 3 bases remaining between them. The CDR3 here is CASSLLETQYF. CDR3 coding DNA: TGCGCCAGCAGCTTGCTGGAGACCCAGTACTTC.

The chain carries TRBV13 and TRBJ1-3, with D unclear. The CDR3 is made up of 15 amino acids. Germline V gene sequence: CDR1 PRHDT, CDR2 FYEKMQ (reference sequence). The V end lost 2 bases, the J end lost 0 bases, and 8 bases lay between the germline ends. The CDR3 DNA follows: TGTGCCAGCAGCTTACGGTCAACCTCTGGAAACACCATATATTTT. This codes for CASSLRSTSGNTIYF.

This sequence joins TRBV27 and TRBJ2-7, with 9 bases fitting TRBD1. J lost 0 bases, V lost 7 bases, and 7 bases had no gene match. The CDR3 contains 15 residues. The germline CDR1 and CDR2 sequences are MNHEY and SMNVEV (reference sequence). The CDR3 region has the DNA TGTGCCAGCACCATAGGACAGGGGAACTCCTACGAGCAGTACTTC. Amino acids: CASTIGQGNSYEQYF.

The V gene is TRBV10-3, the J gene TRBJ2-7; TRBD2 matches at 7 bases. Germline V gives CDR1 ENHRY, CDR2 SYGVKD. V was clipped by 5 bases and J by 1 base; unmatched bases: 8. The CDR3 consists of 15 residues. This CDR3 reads CAISLSGGPSYEQYF. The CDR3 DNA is TGTGCCATCAGTCTCTCGGGAGGTCCTTCCTACGAGCAGTACTTC.

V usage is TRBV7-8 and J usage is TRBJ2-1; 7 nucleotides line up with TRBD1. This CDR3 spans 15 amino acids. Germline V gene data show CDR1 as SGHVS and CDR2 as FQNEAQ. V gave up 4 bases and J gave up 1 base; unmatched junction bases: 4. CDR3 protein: CASSYRGISYNEQFF. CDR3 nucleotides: TGTGCCAGCAGCTACAGGGGAATATCCTACAATGAGCAGTTCTTC.

The CDR3 coding sequence is TGTGCCAGCTCACCACCGGGACAGGGGAGTCAGCCCCAGCATTTT. Residues: CASSPPGQGSQPQHF. V is TRBV18 and J is TRBJ1-5, with 10 bases that match TRBD1. The V gene end was trimmed by 0 bases and the J gene end by 6 bases; junction bases not matched to a gene: 2. There are 15 residues in the CDR3. CDR1 is KGHSH, CDR2 LQKENI, per germline.

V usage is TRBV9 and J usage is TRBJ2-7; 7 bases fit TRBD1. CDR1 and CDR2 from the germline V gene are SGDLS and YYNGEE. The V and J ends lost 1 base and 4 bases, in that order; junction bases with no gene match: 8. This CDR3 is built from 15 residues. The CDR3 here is CASSVRTGQLYEQYF. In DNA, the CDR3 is TGTGCCAGCAGCGTAAGGACAGGCCAGCTTTACGAGCAGTACTTC.

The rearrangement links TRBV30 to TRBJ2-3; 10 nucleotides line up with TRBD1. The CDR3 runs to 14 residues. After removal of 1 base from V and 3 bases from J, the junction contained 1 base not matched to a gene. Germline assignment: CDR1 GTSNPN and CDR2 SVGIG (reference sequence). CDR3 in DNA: TGTGCCTGGAGTGGGACAGGGGGTACAGATACGCAGTATTTT. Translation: CAWSGTGGTDTQYF.

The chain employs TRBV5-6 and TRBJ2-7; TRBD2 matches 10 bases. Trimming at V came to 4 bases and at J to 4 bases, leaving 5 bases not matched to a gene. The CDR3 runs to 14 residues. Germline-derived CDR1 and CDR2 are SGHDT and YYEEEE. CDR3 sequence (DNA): TGTGCCAGCAGCCAGCCGGGACTAGCGTACGAGCAGTACTTC. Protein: CASSQPGLAYEQYF.

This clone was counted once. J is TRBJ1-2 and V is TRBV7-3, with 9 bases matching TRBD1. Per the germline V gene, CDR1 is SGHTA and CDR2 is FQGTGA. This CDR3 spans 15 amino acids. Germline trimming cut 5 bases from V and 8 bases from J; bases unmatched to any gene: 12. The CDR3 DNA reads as TGTGCCAGCAGCCAGACCCGGGACAGGGTTGGAGGCTACACCTTC. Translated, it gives CASSQTRDRVGGYTF.

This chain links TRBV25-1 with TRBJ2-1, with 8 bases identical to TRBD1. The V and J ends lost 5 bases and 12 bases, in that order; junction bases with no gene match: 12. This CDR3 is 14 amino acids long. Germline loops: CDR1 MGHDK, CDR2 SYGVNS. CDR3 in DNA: TGTGCCAGCAGTCCGGGACAGGACCTCTGGGGGCAGTTCTTC. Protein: CASSPGQDLWGQFF.

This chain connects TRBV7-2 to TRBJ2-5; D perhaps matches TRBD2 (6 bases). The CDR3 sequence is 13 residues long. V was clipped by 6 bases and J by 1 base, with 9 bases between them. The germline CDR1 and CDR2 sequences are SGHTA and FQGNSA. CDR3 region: CASRRGAQETQYF. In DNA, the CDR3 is TGTGCCAGCAGGCGCGGGGCCCAAGAGACCCAGTACTTC.